This note documents a single T cell receptor beta chain sequence. The data derive from a study of T cell responses to AZD1222 COVID-19 vaccine. The CDR3 is 15 amino acids. The germline V gene encodes CDR1 SEHNR and CDR2 FQNEAQ (reference sequence). J was trimmed by 0 bases and V by 5 bases; bases with no gene match: 6. Generated by immunoSEQ multiplex PCR, the TCRdb table keeps only in-frame clones and is missing some. The table records roughly 130,000 clones, roughly 88% of them present only once. The specimen comprised peripheral blood, sampled on day 0 of AZD1222 vaccination. This clonotype was sampled from an adult in good health. The chain couples TRBV7-9 to TRBJ2-7; 8 positions agree with TRBD2. Written as DNA, the CDR3 is TGTGCCAGCAGCCCTCCGAGCGGGAGCTCCTACGAGCAGTACTTC. It codes for CASSPPSGSSYEQYF.